This TCR beta chain was retrieved from a study of blood T cells in healthy people across ages. A second PCR, run for roughly 7 to 11 cycles, used a sample-barcoded 5' primer plus a J-beta primer mix. Via MiXCR, TCRdb re-called the 5' RACE reads, giving one row per CDR3 protein. The sample lists over 1,500,000 distinct CDR3 sequences, 35% to 50% seen once, with roughly 23% in the top ten. Trimming removed 8 bases at V and 9 bases at J, with 20 bases between. The germline gives CDR1 LGHNA, CDR2 YSLEER. CDR3 size: 14 residues. This clonotype was counted a few times. The sample consisted of blood. The chain combines TRBV4-3 with TRBJ2-1; D possibly corresponds to TRBD2 (6 bases). The TCR was taken from a human donor in good health. CDR3 DNA sequence: TGCGCCAGCGGCGGACTATCGCCAGAAGGTGAGCAGTTCTTC. Translation gives CASGGLSPEGEQFF.